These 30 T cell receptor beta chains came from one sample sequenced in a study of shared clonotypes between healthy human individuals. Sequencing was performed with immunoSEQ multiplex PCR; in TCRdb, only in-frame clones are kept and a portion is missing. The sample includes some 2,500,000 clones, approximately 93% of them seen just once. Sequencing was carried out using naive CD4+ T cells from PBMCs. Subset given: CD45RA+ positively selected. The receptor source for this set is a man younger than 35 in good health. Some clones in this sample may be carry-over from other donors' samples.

The CDR3 here is CASRNEGQPTDTQYF. The CDR3 bases are TGCGCCAGCAGGAACGAGGGACAGCCCACAGATACGCAGTATTTT. This chain uses TRBV5-1 with TRBJ2-3; 7 bases are a match to TRBD1. V was pared by 5 bases and J by 2 bases, with 8 bases of the junction left unmatched. This CDR3 is built from 15 residues. Germline V gives CDR1 SGHRS, CDR2 YFSETQ.

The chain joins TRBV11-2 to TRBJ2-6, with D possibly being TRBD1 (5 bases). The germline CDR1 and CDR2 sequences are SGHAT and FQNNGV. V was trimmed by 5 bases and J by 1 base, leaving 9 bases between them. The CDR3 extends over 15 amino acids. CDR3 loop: CASSARASGANVLTF. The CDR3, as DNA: TGTGCCAGCAGCGCCAGGGCTTCTGGGGCCAACGTCCTGACTTTC.

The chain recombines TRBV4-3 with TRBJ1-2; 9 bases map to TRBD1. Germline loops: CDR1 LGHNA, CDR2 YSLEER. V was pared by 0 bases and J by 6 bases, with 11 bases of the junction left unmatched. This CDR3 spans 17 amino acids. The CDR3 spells CASSQDHGQGWGDGYTF. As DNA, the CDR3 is TGCGCCAGCAGCCAAGATCATGGACAGGGGTGGGGTGATGGCTACACCTTC.

CDR3 nucleotides: TGCAGCGCCACTCTTCCCGGCTACACCTTC. Encoded protein: CSATLPGYTF. This chain joins TRBV29-1 and TRBJ1-2; D call uncertain. CDR1 and CDR2 from the germline V gene are SQVTM and ANQGSEA. The CDR3 consists of 10 residues. Trimming stripped 7 bases from V and 8 bases from J, with 11 bases between.

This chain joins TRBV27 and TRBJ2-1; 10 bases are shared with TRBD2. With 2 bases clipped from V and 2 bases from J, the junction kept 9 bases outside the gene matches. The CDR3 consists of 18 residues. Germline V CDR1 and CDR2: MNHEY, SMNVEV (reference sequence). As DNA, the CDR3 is TGTGCCAGCAGTTTACGAGGGTCCAGCGGGAGGGCCTACAATGAGCAGTTCTTC. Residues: CASSLRGSSGRAYNEQFF.

CDR3 in DNA: TGTGCCAGCAGTTCCCCGACAGGGGATTTAGGTGAAAAACTGTTTTTT. Protein sequence: CASSSPTGDLGEKLFF. The genes are TRBV28 and TRBJ1-4; 8 bases map to TRBD1. CDR3 length: 16 amino acids. Germline V gene lookup returns CDR1 MDHEN and CDR2 SYDVKM. V lost 4 bases, J lost 7 bases, and 11 bases stayed unmatched. The variable domain in full, with the rest retrieved from reference TRBV28 and TRBJ1-4, is DVKVTQSSRYLVKRTGEKVFLECVQDMDHENMFWYRQDPGLGLRLIYFSYDVKMKEKGDIPEGYSVSREKKERFSLILESASTNQTSMYLCASSSPTGDLGEKLFFGSGTQLSVL.

This chain's CDR3 is CASSLDRGGYTF. CDR3 DNA sequence: TGTGCCAGCAGCTTAGACAGGGGCGGCTACACCTTC. This rearrangement joins TRBV7-8 to TRBJ1-2; 7 bases fit TRBD1. This CDR3 comprises 12 residues. V was pared by 1 base and J by 8 bases, with 1 base of the junction left unmatched. Germline-derived CDR1 and CDR2 are SGHVS and FQNEAQ. Complete variable domain (other parts from reference TRBV7-8 and TRBJ1-2): GAGVSQSPRYKVAKRGQDVALRCDPISGHVSLFWYQQALGQGPEFLTYFQNEAQLDKSGLPSDRFFAERPEGSVSTLKIQRTQQEDSAVYLCASSLDRGGYTFGSGTRLTVV.

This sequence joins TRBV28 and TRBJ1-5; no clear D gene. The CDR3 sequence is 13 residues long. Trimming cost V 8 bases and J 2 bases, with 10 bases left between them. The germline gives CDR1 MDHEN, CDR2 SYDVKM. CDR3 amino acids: CASQFGGNQPQHF. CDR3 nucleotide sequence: TGTGCCAGCCAATTCGGCGGCAATCAGCCCCAGCATTTT.

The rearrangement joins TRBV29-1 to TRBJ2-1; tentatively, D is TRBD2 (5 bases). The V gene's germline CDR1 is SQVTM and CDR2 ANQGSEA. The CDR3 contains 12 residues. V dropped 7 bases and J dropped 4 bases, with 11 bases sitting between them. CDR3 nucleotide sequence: TGCAGCGGGGAAGCGGATTACAATGAGCAGTTCTTC. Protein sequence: CSGEADYNEQFF.

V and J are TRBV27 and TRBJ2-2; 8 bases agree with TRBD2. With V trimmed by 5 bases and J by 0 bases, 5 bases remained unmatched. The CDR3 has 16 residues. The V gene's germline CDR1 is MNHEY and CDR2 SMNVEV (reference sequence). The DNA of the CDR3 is TGTGCCAGCAGTAGGTTAGCGGGATCGAACACCGGGGAGCTGTTTTTT. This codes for CASSRLAGSNTGELFF.

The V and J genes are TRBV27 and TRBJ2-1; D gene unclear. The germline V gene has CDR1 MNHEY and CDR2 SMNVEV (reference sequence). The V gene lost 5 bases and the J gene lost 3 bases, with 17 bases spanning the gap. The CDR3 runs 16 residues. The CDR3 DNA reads TGTGCCAGCAGTCCGCGTGGGGTGTCGGGCTACAATGAGCAGTTCTTC. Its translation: CASSPRGVSGYNEQFF.

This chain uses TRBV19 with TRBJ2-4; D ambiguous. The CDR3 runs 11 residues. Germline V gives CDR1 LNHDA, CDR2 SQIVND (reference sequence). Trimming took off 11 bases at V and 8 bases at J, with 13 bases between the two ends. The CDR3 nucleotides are TGTGCCTCACACGACGAGGACATTCAGTACTTC. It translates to CASHDEDIQYF.

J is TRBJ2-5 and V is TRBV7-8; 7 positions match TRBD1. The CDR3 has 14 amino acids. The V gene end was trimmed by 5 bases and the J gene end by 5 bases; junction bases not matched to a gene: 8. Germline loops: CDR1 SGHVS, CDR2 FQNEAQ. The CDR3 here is CASSNDRVGETQYF. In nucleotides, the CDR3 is TGTGCCAGCAGCAACGACAGGGTCGGGGAGACCCAGTACTTC.

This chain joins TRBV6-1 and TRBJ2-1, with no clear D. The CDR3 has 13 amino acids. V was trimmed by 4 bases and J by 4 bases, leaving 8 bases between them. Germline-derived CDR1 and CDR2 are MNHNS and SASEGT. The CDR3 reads CASSGGAYNEQFF. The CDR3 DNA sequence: TGTGCCAGCAGTGGAGGAGCGTACAATGAGCAGTTCTTC.

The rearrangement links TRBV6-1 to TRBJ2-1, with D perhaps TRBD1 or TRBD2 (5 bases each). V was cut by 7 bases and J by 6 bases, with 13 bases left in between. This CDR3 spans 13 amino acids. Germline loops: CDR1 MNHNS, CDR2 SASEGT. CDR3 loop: CASKFTGTNEQFF. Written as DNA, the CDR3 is TGTGCCAGCAAATTCACCGGGACCAATGAGCAGTTCTTC.

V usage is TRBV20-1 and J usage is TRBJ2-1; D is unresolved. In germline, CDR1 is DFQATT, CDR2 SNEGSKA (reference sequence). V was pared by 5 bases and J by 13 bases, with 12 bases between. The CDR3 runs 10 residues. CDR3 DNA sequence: TGCAGTGCTCCCCGAGTAACCCAGTTCTTC. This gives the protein CSAPRVTQFF.

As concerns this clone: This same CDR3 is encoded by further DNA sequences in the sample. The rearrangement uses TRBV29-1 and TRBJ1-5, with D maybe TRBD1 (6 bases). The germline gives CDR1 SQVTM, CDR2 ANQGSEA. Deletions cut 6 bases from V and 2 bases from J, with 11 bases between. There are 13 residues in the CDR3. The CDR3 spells CSVYSGGNQPQHF. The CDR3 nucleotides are TGCAGCGTGTACTCAGGGGGCAATCAGCCCCAGCATTTT. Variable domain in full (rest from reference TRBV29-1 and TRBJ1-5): SAVISQKPSRDICQRGTSLTIQCQVDSQVTMMFWYRQQPGQSLTLIATANQGSEATYESGFVIDKFPISRPNLTFSTLTVSNMSPEDSSIYLCSVYSGGNQPQHFGDGTRLSIL.

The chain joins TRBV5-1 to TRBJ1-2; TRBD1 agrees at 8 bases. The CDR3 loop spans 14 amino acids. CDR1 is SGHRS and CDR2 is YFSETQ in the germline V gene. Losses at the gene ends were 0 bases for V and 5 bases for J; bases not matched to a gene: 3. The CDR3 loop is CASSLGDRRYGYTF. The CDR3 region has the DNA TGCGCCAGCAGCTTGGGGGACAGGCGGTATGGCTACACCTTC.

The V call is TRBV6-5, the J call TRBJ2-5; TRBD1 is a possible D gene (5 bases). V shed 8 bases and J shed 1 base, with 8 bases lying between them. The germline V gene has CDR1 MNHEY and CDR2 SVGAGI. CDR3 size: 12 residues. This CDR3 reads CASGQLQETQYF. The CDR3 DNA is TGTGCCAGCGGACAACTCCAAGAGACCCAGTACTTC.

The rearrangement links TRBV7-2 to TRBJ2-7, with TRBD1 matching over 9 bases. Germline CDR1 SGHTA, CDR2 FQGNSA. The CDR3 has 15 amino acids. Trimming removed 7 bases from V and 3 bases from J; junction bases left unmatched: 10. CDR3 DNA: TGTGCCAGCAACCCGACCTGGACAGGGGTCTACGAGCAGTACTTC. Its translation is CASNPTWTGVYEQYF.

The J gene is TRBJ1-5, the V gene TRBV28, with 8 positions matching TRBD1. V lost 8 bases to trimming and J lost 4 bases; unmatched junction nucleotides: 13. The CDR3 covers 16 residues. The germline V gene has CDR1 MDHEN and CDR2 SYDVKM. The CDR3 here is CASGAAGGRRNQPQHF. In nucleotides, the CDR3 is TGTGCCAGCGGGGCGGCAGGGGGCCGACGAAATCAGCCCCAGCATTTT.

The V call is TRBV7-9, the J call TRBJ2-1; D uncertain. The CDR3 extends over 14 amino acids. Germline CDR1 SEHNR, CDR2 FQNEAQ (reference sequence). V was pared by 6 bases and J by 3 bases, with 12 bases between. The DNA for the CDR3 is TGTGCCAGCAGACCGAACTCTAGCTACAATGAGCAGTTCTTC. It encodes CASRPNSSYNEQFF.

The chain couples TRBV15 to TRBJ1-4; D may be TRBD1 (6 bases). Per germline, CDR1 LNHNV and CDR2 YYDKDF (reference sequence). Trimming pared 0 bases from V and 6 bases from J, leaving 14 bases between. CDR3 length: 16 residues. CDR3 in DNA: TGTGCCACCAGCAGAGATATTGGGGGCATGGATGAAAAACTGTTTTTT. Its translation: CATSRDIGGMDEKLFF.

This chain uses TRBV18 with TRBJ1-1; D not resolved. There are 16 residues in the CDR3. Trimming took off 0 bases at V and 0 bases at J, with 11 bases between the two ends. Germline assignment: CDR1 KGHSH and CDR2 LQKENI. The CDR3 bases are TGTGCCAGCTCACCACCGAACAGCGGGATGAACACTGAAGCTTTCTTT. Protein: CASSPPNSGMNTEAFF.

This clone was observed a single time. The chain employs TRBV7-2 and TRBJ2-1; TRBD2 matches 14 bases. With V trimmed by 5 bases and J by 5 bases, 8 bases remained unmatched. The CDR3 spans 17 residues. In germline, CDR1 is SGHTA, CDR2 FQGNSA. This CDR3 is CASSHLGTSGSNNEQFF. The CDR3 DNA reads TGTGCCAGCAGCCACTTAGGGACTAGCGGGAGCAACAATGAGCAGTTCTTC.

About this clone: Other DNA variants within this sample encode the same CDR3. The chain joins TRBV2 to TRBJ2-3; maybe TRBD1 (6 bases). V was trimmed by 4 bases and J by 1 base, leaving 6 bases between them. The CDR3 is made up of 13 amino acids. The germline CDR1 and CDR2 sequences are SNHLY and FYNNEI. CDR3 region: CASSGQGTDTQYF. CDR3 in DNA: TGTGCCAGCAGTGGACAGGGCACAGATACGCAGTATTTT.

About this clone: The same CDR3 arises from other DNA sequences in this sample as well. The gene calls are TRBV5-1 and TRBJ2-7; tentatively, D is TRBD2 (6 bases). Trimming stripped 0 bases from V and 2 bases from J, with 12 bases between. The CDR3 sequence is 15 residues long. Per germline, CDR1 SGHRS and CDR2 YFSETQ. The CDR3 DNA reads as TGCGCCAGCAGCTTGGCGTTAGCGGCTCCCTACGAGCAGTACTTC. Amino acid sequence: CASSLALAAPYEQYF.

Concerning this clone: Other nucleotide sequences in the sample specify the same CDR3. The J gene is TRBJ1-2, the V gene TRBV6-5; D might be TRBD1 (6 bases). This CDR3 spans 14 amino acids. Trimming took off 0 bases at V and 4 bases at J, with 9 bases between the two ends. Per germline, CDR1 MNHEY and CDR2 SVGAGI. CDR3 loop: CASSYSSGAYGYTF. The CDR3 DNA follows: TGTGCCAGCAGTTACTCGTCAGGGGCCTATGGCTACACCTTC.

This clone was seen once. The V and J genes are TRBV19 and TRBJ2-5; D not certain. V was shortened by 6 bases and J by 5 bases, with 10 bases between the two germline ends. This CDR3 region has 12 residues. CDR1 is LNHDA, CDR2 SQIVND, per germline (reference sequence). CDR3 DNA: TGTGCCAGTAGCTCCAGGACGGAGACCCAGTACTTC. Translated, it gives CASSSRTETQYF.

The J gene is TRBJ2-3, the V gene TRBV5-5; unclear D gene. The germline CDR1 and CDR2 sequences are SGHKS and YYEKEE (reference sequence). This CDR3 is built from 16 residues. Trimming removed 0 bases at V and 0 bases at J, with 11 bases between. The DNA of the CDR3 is TGTGCCAGCAGCTTGGGTTCCTTTGCTAGCACAGATACGCAGTATTTT. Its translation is CASSLGSFASTDTQYF.